These 8 T cell receptor beta chains were sequenced from one sample in a study of vaccination effects on CD4 cells after COVID-19 (dated by TCRdb to between 2021 and 2022). Library method: the immunoSEQ multiplex PCR assay. The source is immuneACCESS, and TCRdb retained only in-frame sequences with V and J called. Part of the clones is not carried over; for the studies checked, unresolved V genes explain less than half of this, and the remainder is unexplained. This sample comprises about 59,000 clones, roughly three quarters of them detected only once. The biggest ten clones account for just under 2% of the sample. In the ViraFEST assay, PBMC were stimulated with viral peptide pools, and TCR sequencing was then used to find antigen-specific CD4+ T cell clonotypes based on their expansion. After approximately eleven days of culture, CD4+ T cells were isolated with the EasySep CD4+ T cell isolation kit. Two doses of either the BNT162b2 or the mRNA-1273 mRNA SARS-CoV-2 vaccine were administered to participants.

The antigens of these receptors remain unknown. The sequencing here drew on CD4+ T cells from PBMCs cultured with HCoV-OC43 spike peptides, taken after COVID-19 vaccination. Reading the label with the study, this specimen's cell subset or site is: HCoV-OC43 spike overlapping peptide pool stimulation. These receptors were collected from a human donor who received a COVID-19 vaccine.

The chain uses TRBV7-3 and TRBJ2-3; D is unresolved. Germline V gene sequence: CDR1 SGHTA, CDR2 FQGTGA. The CDR3 consists of 14 residues. The V gene lost 4 bases and the J gene lost 4 bases, with 12 bases spanning the gap. The CDR3 loop is CASSSHPGSDTQYF. The DNA of the CDR3 is TGTGCCAGCAGCTCTCATCCGGGCTCAGATACGCAGTATTTT.

There are a few counts of this clone. The DNA of the CDR3 is TGTGCCAGCAGCTTAGTTCAGCCCACAGATACGCAGTATTTT. Its translation is CASSLVQPTDTQYF. The gene calls are TRBV7-8 and TRBJ2-3, with D unresolved. CDR1 and CDR2 from the germline V gene are SGHVS and FQNEAQ. The V end lost 1 base, the J end lost 2 bases, and 7 bases lay between the germline ends. The CDR3 spans 14 residues.

V and J are TRBV4-1 and TRBJ1-6; D unresolved. Trimming shortened V by 1 base and J by 0 bases, and 10 bases separated the two germline ends. The CDR3 is 17 amino acids. Per germline, CDR1 MGHRA and CDR2 YSYEKL. CDR3 in amino acids: CASSQGNSGSYNSPLHF. CDR3 nucleotide sequence: TGCGCCAGCAGCCAAGGGAATTCTGGCTCCTATAATTCACCCCTCCACTTT.

The chain has TRBV7-3 and TRBJ1-1; the D is unclear. The CDR3 runs 13 residues. V lost 6 bases and J lost 0, with 8 bases in between. Germline V gives CDR1 SGHTA, CDR2 FQGTGA. The CDR3 DNA reads as TGTGCCAGCAGATCCAGCCTGAACACTGAAGCTTTCTTT. Translation: CASRSSLNTEAFF.

The rearrangement uses TRBV18 and TRBJ2-5; the match to TRBD1 covers 8 bases. With V trimmed by 3 bases and J by 5 bases, 11 bases remained unmatched. The CDR3 totals 16 residues. Germline-derived CDR1 and CDR2 are KGHSH and LQKENI. This CDR3 is CASSPLGQGRGETQYF. For the CDR3, the DNA is TGTGCCAGCTCACCTCTAGGACAGGGAAGAGGGGAGACCCAGTACTTC.

In this sample, this clone turned up once. The gene calls are TRBV18 and TRBJ2-2, with D possibly being TRBD2 (5 bases). Germline CDR1 and CDR2: KGHSH and LQKENI. Trimming took 3 bases from V and 5 from J, leaving 7 bases between them. The CDR3 extends over 13 amino acids. The CDR3 coding sequence is TGTGCCAGCTCACCGACGGGAACCGGGGAGCTGTTTTTT. Translation: CASSPTGTGELFF. Complete variable domain (other parts from reference TRBV18 and TRBJ2-2): NAGVMQNPRHLVRRRGQEARLRCSPMKGHSHVYWYRQLPEEGLKFMVYLQKENIIDESGMPKERFSAEFPKEGPSILRIQQVVRGDSAAYFCASSPTGTGELFFGEGSRLTVL.

The chain carries TRBV7-6 and TRBJ2-3; TRBD1 is a possible D gene (6 bases). The germline CDR1 and CDR2 sequences are SGHVS and FNYEAQ. This CDR3 spans 17 amino acids. The ends were cut back, 4 bases at V and 0 bases at J, with 17 bases in the middle. The CDR3 is CASSSLSDRPSTDTQYF. CDR3 nucleotide sequence: TGTGCCAGCAGCTCCCTCTCAGACAGGCCTAGCACAGATACGCAGTATTTT.

The chain employs TRBV18 and TRBJ1-1; D not certain. The CDR3 sequence is 15 residues long. Trimming shortened V by 1 base and J by 2 bases, and 11 bases separated the two germline ends. CDR1 KGHSH and CDR2 LQKENI come from the germline V gene. DNA of the CDR3: TGTGCCAGCTCACCACTAGGGAGCGGAAACACTGAAGCTTTCTTT. Its translation: CASSPLGSGNTEAFF. The full variable domain, its missing parts supplied by reference TRBV18 and TRBJ1-1, is NAGVMQNPRHLVRRRGQEARLRCSPMKGHSHVYWYRQLPEEGLKFMVYLQKENIIDESGMPKERFSAEFPKEGPSILRIQQVVRGDSAAYFCASSPLGSGNTEAFFGQGTRLTVV.